This T cell receptor (beta chain) was identified in a study of OX40 agonist ivuxolimab in advanced cancers. Across the study: In this cohort, patients received ivuxolimab, an agonistic anti-OX40 (CD134) antibody. While on treatment, patients had intravenous ivuxolimab at 0.01 to 10 mg/kg every 2 weeks. A history of anti-PD-1, anti-PD-L1 or anti-CTLA-4 therapy was acceptable, and 40% to 45% had some.

Sampling times: baseline, cycle 4 day 1, cycle 7 day 1. The V gene end was trimmed by 5 bases and the J gene end by 2 bases; junction bases not matched to a gene: 3. This CDR3 has 13 residues. Germline V gives CDR1 SGHRS, CDR2 YFSETQ. Method: immunoSEQ multiplex PCR; TCRdb's copy keeps in-frame clones and lacks some. The table lists around 80,000 clones, 65% to 90% of them singletons. Sequencing was performed on CD4+ or CD8+ T cells sorted from blood, taken in a trial of the OX40 agonist ivuxolimab. The V gene is TRBV5-1, the J gene TRBJ2-5, with 7 bases fitting TRBD1. This receptor was identified in an adult with an advanced solid tumor such as melanoma, head and neck, liver or kidney cancer. CDR3 coding DNA: TGCGCCAGCAGTAAACAGGGGCAAGAGACCCAGTACTTC. It encodes CASSKQGQETQYF.